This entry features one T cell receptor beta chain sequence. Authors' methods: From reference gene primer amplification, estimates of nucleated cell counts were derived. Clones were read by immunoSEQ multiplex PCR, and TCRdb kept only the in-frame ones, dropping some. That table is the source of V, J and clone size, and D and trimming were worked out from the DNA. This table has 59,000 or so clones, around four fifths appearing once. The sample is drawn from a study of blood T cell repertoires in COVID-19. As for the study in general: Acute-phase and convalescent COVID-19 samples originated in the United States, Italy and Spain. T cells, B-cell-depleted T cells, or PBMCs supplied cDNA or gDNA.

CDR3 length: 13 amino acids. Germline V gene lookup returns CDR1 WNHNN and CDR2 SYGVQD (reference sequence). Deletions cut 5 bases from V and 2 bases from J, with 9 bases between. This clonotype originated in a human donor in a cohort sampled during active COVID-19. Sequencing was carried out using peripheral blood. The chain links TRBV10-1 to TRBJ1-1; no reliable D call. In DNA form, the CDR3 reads TGCGCCAGCAGTAAATCAGAAAACACTGAAGCTTTCTTT. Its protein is CASSKSENTEAFF.